The rows below give T cell receptor beta chains drawn from one sample of a study of T cells in Graves' hyperthyroidism and ophthalmopathy. Each CDR3 protein is one row after TCRdb ran MiXCR on the multiplex PCR reads. The table has roughly 93,000 distinct CDR3 sequences, roughly 40% seen once. The source material was peripheral blood or thyroid tissue (not recorded which). All receptors derive from a woman aged 25 to 45 with Graves' hyperthyroidism. Each CDR3 is given with its conserved first and last residue. Fields, in order: clone size, V gene, D gene, J gene, CDR3 DNA, CDR3 protein. A D gene is named only where the DNA matches it firmly. The size entry is marked missing in some rows and otherwise reads once, few, many or a size class.

>many|TRBV6-2/TRBV6-3|TRBD1|TRBJ1-2
TGTGCCAGCACCAGAGGGACAGGGAGGGAGTACACCTTC
CASTRGTGREYTF
>-|TRBV7-9|TRBD2|TRBJ2-2
TGTGCCAGCAGCTTACGCGCGTTGGCTAGCGGGACCACCGGGGAGCTGTTTTTT
CASSLRALASGTTGELFF
>-|TRBV10-3|-|TRBJ1-5
TGTGTCATCAGTGAGTCGTGGTCAGGCACGAGCAATCAGCCCCAGCATTTT
CVISESWSGTSNQPQHF
>many|TRBV25-1|-|TRBJ1-2
TGTGCCAGCAGTGCAAAACAGGTTACCAATGACTACACCTTC
CASSAKQVTNDYTF
>-|TRBV2|TRBD1|TRBJ1-5
TGTGCCAGCAGTTTACCGAGGGGGCTCGTTAGTCAGCCCCAGCATTTT
CASSLPRGLVSQPQHF
>many|TRBV28|-|TRBJ1-5
TGTGCCAGCAGTCAAAGGGGGGCTTATAGCAATCAGCCCCAGCATTTT
CASSQRGAYSNQPQHF
>-|TRBV12-3/TRBV12-4|TRBD1|TRBJ1-1
TGTGCCAGCAATGGCAGGGGGACTGAAGCTTTCTTT
CASNGRGTEAFF
>once|TRBV11-2|TRBD2|TRBJ2-3
TGTGCCAGCAGCTTTAGCGTCGCGGGAGGCACAGATACGCAGTATTTT
CASSFSVAGGTDTQYF
>-|TRBV20-1|TRBD1|TRBJ1-6
TGCAGTGCTAGGCCCGGGACAGGAGTTTTTCCCCTCCACTTT
CSARPGTGVFPLHF
>-|TRBV7-9|TRBD2|TRBJ2-7
TGTGCCAGCAGCAGAACTAGCGGGAACTACTACGAGCAGTACTTC
CASSRTSGNYYEQYF
>many|TRBV6-5|-|TRBJ2-5
TGTGCCAGCAGTTACAAAGGGGGATCCCAAGAGACCCAGTACTTC
CASSYKGGSQETQYF
>many|TRBV7-9|TRBD1|TRBJ2-7
TGTGCCAGCAGCACATACAGGGGGCCGGTCCACGAGCAGTACTTC
CASSTYRGPVHEQYF
>many|TRBV7-9|-|TRBJ2-5
TGTGCCAGCAGCTTAGGCGAAGCGTACCAAGAGACCCAGTACTTC
CASSLGEAYQETQYF
>many|TRBV6-5|-|TRBJ2-6
TGTGCCAGCAGTTCCGTATGGGGGGCCAACGTCCTGACTTTC
CASSSVWGANVLTF
>-|TRBV10-3|TRBD1|TRBJ2-7
TGTGCCATCAGCGCCACCGGGACAGAGTCCTACGAGCAGTACTTC
CAISATGTESYEQYF
>-|TRBV2|TRBD1|TRBJ2-5
TGTGCCAGCAGTGAGGCAGGGGGCGCGGGGACCCAGTACTTC
CASSEAGGAGTQYF
>few|TRBV7-9|TRBD1|TRBJ2-2
TGTGCCAGCAGCCCCCCCCCGGGACAGGGAATCACCGGGGAGCTGTTTTTT
CASSPPPGQGITGELFF
>-|TRBV20-1|TRBD1|TRBJ1-6
TGCAGTGCTAGGCCCGGGACAGATAATTCACCCCTCCACTTT
CSARPGTDNSPLHF
>-|TRBV24-1|-|TRBJ2-5
TGTGCCACCAGTGTGGGACTCGGTGAAGAGACCCAGTACTTC
CATSVGLGEETQYF
>-|TRBV18|-|TRBJ1-1
TGTGCCAGCTCACCTCCACAGTCCATGAACACTGAAGCTTTCTTT
CASSPPQSMNTEAFF
>-|TRBV15|TRBD1|TRBJ1-5
TGTGCCACCAGCAGCCGGGACAGGGTTTATCAGCCCCAGCATTTT
CATSSRDRVYQPQHF
>-|TRBV20-1|TRBD2|TRBJ2-3
TGCAGTGCGCCGGGACTAGCGGGAGGGTCCGCGGATACGCAGTATTTT
CSAPGLAGGSADTQYF
>-|TRBV7-8|-|TRBJ1-3
TGTGCCAGCAGCTTAAGGTGGTCGGGAAACACCATATATTTT
CASSLRWSGNTIYF
>-|TRBV9|TRBD1|TRBJ1-2
TGTGCCAGCAGCGTAGCATGGACAGGTCTCTATGGCTACACCTTC
CASSVAWTGLYGYTF
>-|TRBV4-2|TRBD1|TRBJ1-2
TGTGCCAGCAGCCTAGGGACAGGGGCCGCCTATGGCTACACCTTC
CASSLGTGAAYGYTF
>-|TRBV12-3/TRBV12-4|-|TRBJ1-4
TGTGCCAGCAGTTTGTTCACAGGGAATGAAAAACTGTTTTTT
CASSLFTGNEKLFF
>many|TRBV6-6|-|TRBJ2-2
TGTGCCAGCAGTTACTACAGGACCGGGGAGCTGTTTTTT
CASSYYRTGELFF
>many|TRBV7-3|-|TRBJ1-1
TGTGCCAGCAGACAGGACAGCGATAACACTGAAGCTTTCTTT
CASRQDSDNTEAFF
>many|TRBV27|-|TRBJ1-6
TGTGCCAGCAGTGTGGGTGATTCACCCCTCCACTTT
CASSVGDSPLHF
>many|TRBV10-3|-|TRBJ1-5
TGTGCCATCAGTGAAGGTGGGGGAGTATTCCATCAGCCCCAGCATTTT
CAISEGGGVFHQPQHF
>many|TRBV5-5|-|TRBJ1-1
TGTGCCAGCAGCGGTCGGGGGGCACAGGTGGCCGCGGGGGGACCGCCTGACACTGAAGCTTTCTTT
CASSGRGAQVAAGGPPDTEAFF
>many|TRBV12-3/TRBV12-4|-|TRBJ1-5
TGTGCCAGCAGTTTCGGCAGGGACGATCAGCCCCAGCATTTT
CASSFGRDDQPQHF
>many|TRBV19|TRBD1|TRBJ1-1
TGTGCCAGTAGTCCCAGGGACAGACCTATGAACACTGAAGCTTTCTTT
CASSPRDRPMNTEAFF
>many|TRBV9|TRBD2|TRBJ2-7
TGTGCCAGCAGCCGGGAGGCGGACGACGCCTACGAGCAGTACTTC
CASSREADDAYEQYF
>once|TRBV15|-|TRBJ2-2
TGTGCCACCAGCAGAAGACTAGCGAACACCGGGGAGCTGTTTTTT
CATSRRLANTGELFF
>many|TRBV5-1|TRBD1|TRBJ2-7
TGCGCCAGCAGCCCTCTGGGGACAGACTACGAGCAGTACTTC
CASSPLGTDYEQYF
>-|TRBV7-9|-|TRBJ2-7
TGTGCCAGCAGCTTCTCCGGGGCAGGGCAGGAGCAGTACTTC
CASSFSGAGQEQYF
>many|TRBV5-1|-|TRBJ2-2
TGCGCCAGCAGCTTTTCTGGGGGTTCAGCCGGGGAGCTGTTTTTT
CASSFSGGSAGELFF
>-|TRBV5-1|-|TRBJ2-5
TGCGCCAGCAGCCAAAGGCACGACGGGGCAAATCGAGAGACCCAGTGCTTC
CASSQRHDGANRETQCF
>-|TRBV11-2|-|TRBJ1-1
TGTGCCAGCAGCTTAGTGGGCTGGGGGACTGAAGCTTTCTTT
CASSLVGWGTEAFF
>few|TRBV15|-|TRBJ2-5
TGTGCCACCAGCAGCTCGGGACACCTCCAAGAGACCCAGTACTTC
CATSSSGHLQETQYF
>-|TRBV6-6|-|TRBJ2-7
TGTGCCAGCAGTGTAGGGTTTGAGACCTACGAGCGGTACTTC
CASSVGFETYERYF